This TCR beta chain was recorded in a study of shared clonotypes between healthy human individuals. About this clone itself: The antigen is unknown.

Sequencing was performed with immunoSEQ multiplex PCR; in TCRdb, only in-frame clones are kept and a portion is missing. The sample lists 2,500,000 or so clones; just over 90% were seen once. Caucasian adults residing in Nashville, Tennessee made up all the donors. Study observations and caveats: Sampling included only blood; tissue repertoires likely differ.

The sequence derives from a man between 18 and 29 years old in good health. The sequenced material came from naive CD4+ T cells sorted from blood. Subset of the sample: CD45RA+ positively selected.

CDR3 sequence: CASSVQGNKGDTQYF. The CDR3 nucleotides are TGTGCCAGCAGCGTTCAGGGGAACAAGGGAGATACGCAGTATTTT. The rearrangement uses TRBV5-8 and TRBJ2-3, with a weak D call TRBD1 (6 bases). The V end lost 4 bases, the J end lost 5 bases, and 17 bases lay between the germline ends. CDR1 is SGHTS, CDR2 YDEGEE, per germline. The CDR3 sequence is 15 residues long.